This T cell receptor (beta chain) is drawn from a study of PD-L1 blockade in urothelial cancer. Study at large: Patients commenced atezolizumab in about 2014, and it was given at 1,200 mg intravenously every 3 weeks. Blood-derived samples held a median approximately 140,000 T cells.

This clone was seen just once. Trimming took off 3 bases at V and 0 bases at J, with 11 bases between the two ends. The CDR3 covers 15 residues. Germline V gives CDR1 SGHVS, CDR2 FQNEAQ. The repertoire was sequenced with immunoSEQ multiplex PCR; TCRdb's copy has only in-frame clones and lacks some. The sample lists about 37,000 clones, about 79% occurring once. This chain joins TRBV7-8 and TRBJ1-2; possible D gene TRBD1, 6 bases. The receptor was isolated from a man in his 60s with urothelial cancer. The sample consisted of PBMCs, taken around atezolizumab (anti-PD-L1) treatment. Written as DNA, the CDR3 is TGTGCCAGCAGCTTTTTCGGACAGACTAACTATGGCTACACCTTC. As protein: CASSFFGQTNYGYTF.